A single sample is the source of the 27 T cell receptor beta chains below, sequenced in a study of long-term antiretroviral therapy in people with HIV. The immunoSEQ assay was v3.0, run at survey level. Produced via immunoSEQ multiplex PCR; TCRdb's table is partial and in-frame only. This sample has 20,000 to 25,000 clones, with over 75% found just once. The input for sequencing was unsorted PBMCs, taken roughly 2.7 years after starting antiretroviral therapy. These receptors came from a woman in her forties or fifties with HIV.

The J gene is TRBJ2-1, the V gene TRBV5-1, with D tentatively TRBD2 (5 bases). Germline V gene sequence: CDR1 SGHRS, CDR2 YFSETQ. The CDR3 is 14 residues long. Trimming shortened V by 0 bases and J by 8 bases, and 12 bases separated the two germline ends. The CDR3: CASSLVAGNDEQFF. The CDR3 bases are TGCGCCAGCAGCTTGGTGGCCGGGAACGATGAGCAGTTCTTC.

The chain is built from TRBV28 and TRBJ2-7; D is undetermined. Trimming took off 5 bases at V and 2 bases at J, with 16 bases between the two ends. This CDR3 is 15 amino acids long. Looked up from germline, CDR1 is MDHEN and CDR2 is SYDVKM. The CDR3 region has the DNA TGTGCCAGCAGTCCCCACACCGACGTTACCTACGAGCAGTACTTC. Translating gives CASSPHTDVTYEQYF.

The CDR3 bases are TGCGCCAGCAGCCAAATGGGGCCCACCGGGGAGCTGTTTTTT. Protein product: CASSQMGPTGELFF. The chain is built from TRBV4-1 and TRBJ2-2; D is perhaps TRBD1 (5 bases). CDR1 is MGHRA and CDR2 is YSYEKL in the germline V gene. Between the trimmed V and J ends, which lost 2 bases and 4 bases, there was a span of 8 bases. This CDR3 has 14 amino acids.

This chain links TRBV16 with TRBJ2-3; D uncertain. Germline lookup yields CDR1 KGHSY and CDR2 FQNENV. V dropped 0 bases and J dropped 4 bases, with 11 bases sitting between them. The length of the CDR3 is 15 residues. CDR3 amino acids: CASSQSVAQADTQYF. The CDR3 nucleotides are TGTGCCAGCAGCCAATCGGTCGCCCAGGCAGATACGCAGTATTTT.

This clone was observed once. The J gene is TRBJ2-3, the V gene TRBV11-3; 9 bases agree with TRBD2. V gave up 3 bases and J gave up 3 bases; unmatched junction bases: 4. Germline lookup yields CDR1 SGHNT and CDR2 YENEEA. CDR3 length: 15 residues. The CDR3 nucleotides are TGTGCCAGCAGCTTTATGACTAGCGGTACAGATACGCAGTATTTT. This gives the protein CASSFMTSGTDTQYF. The full variable domain, in which reference TRBV11-3 and TRBJ2-3 provide the parts outside the CDR3, is EAGVVQSPRYKIIEKKQPVAFWCNPISGHNTLYWYLQNLGQGPELLIRYENEEAVDDSQLPKDRFSAERLKGVDSTLKIQPAELGDSAVYLCASSFMTSGTDTQYFGPGTRLTVL.

V usage is TRBV19 and J usage is TRBJ2-3; no clear D. CDR1 and CDR2 (germline): LNHDA, SQIVND (reference sequence). This CDR3 region has 13 residues. V was trimmed by 3 bases and J by 1 base, leaving 5 bases between them. Here the CDR3 DNA reads TGTGCCAGTAGTATGGTCCGCACAGATACGCAGTATTTT. It specifies CASSMVRTDTQYF. The full variable domain, rest sourced from reference TRBV19 and TRBJ2-3, is DGGITQSPKYLFRKEGQNVTLSCEQNLNHDAMYWYRQDPGQGLRLIYYSQIVNDFQKGDIAEGYSVSREKKESFPLTVTSAQKNPTAFYLCASSMVRTDTQYFGPGTRLTVL.

The V call is TRBV5-1, the J call TRBJ1-1, with D unresolved. The germline V and J ends were trimmed by 0 bases and 5 bases, with 11 bases remaining between them. The CDR3 loop spans 14 amino acids. From germline, CDR1 is SGHRS and CDR2 YFSETQ. The CDR3 nucleotides read TGCGCCAGCAGCTTGGGGGAAACGGGAACTGAAGCTTTCTTT. It codes for CASSLGETGTEAFF.

The chain employs TRBV6-6 and TRBJ1-1, with no clear D. The CDR3 covers 14 residues. Trimming took off 2 bases at V and 1 base at J, with 8 bases between the two ends. Germline assignment: CDR1 MNHNY and CDR2 SVGAGI (reference sequence). The CDR3 loop is CASSYGRGNTEAFF. CDR3 bases: TGTGCCAGCAGTTACGGGCGGGGGAACACTGAAGCTTTCTTT.

V is TRBV29-1 and J is TRBJ2-5; 14 bases are a match to TRBD2. Per the germline V gene, CDR1 is SQVTM and CDR2 is ANQGSEA. The CDR3 contains 14 residues. Germline trimming cut 6 bases from V and 11 bases from J; bases unmatched to any gene: 11. The CDR3: CSVDGTSGRREQYF. The DNA for the CDR3 is TGCAGCGTCGATGGGACTAGCGGGAGACGTGAGCAGTACTTC.

J is TRBJ2-7 and V is TRBV28; 8 positions agree with TRBD2. The CDR3 loop spans 15 amino acids. V lost 5 bases, J lost 5 bases, and 11 bases stayed unmatched. Germline CDR1 MDHEN, CDR2 SYDVKM. The DNA for the CDR3 is TGTGCCAGCAGTCCCTCGGGGGGGGCGGTCGACGAGCAGTACTTC. Amino acid sequence: CASSPSGGAVDEQYF.

This chain connects TRBV6-5 to TRBJ1-5; D gene ambiguous. Germline V lookup: CDR1 MNHEY, CDR2 SVGAGI. The CDR3 totals 14 residues. V shed 0 bases and J shed 3 bases, with 6 bases lying between them. The CDR3 spells CASSYSRSNQPQHF. The CDR3 nucleotides are TGTGCCAGCAGTTACTCCCGGTCCAATCAGCCCCAGCATTTT.

This chain connects TRBV7-9 to TRBJ2-7; TRBD1 might be the D (6 bases). This CDR3 is 13 amino acids long. V lost 8 bases to trimming and J lost 3 bases, with 14 bases between them. The V gene's germline CDR1 is SEHNR and CDR2 FQNEAQ (reference sequence). CDR3 sequence: CASAPGQSYEQYF. The DNA for the CDR3 is TGTGCCAGCGCCCCTGGACAGAGCTACGAGCAGTACTTC. Based on the CDR3 plus reference TRBV7-9 and TRBJ2-7, the full variable domain is DTGVSQNPRHKITKRGQNVTFRCDPISEHNRLYWYRQTLGQGPEFLTYFQNEAQLEKSRLLSDRFSAERPKGSFSTLEIQRTEQGDSAMYLCASAPGQSYEQYFGPGTRLTVT.

The chain couples TRBV10-3 to TRBJ1-1, with D hard to call. The CDR3 is made up of 14 amino acids. CDR1 and CDR2 (germline): ENHRY, SYGVKD. Trimming stripped 0 bases from V and 7 bases from J, with 12 bases between. CDR3 bases: TGTGCCATCAGTGAGTCGACCCAAGTGCGTGAAGCTTTCTTT. This codes for CAISESTQVREAFF.

The V gene is TRBV7-9, the J gene TRBJ1-2; 10 nucleotides line up with TRBD1. Germline CDR1 reads SEHNR; CDR2 reads FQNEAQ (reference sequence). The CDR3 extends over 14 amino acids. V shed 0 bases and J 8 bases; nucleotides not matched to a gene: 3. The CDR3 region has the DNA TGTGCCAGCAGCTTAGCAGGGACAGGGGTAGGCTACACCTTC. Translated: CASSLAGTGVGYTF.

This chain joins TRBV28 and TRBJ2-5; 13 nucleotides align to TRBD2. Germline V gene sequence: CDR1 MDHEN, CDR2 SYDVKM. V trimming: 4 bases; J trimming: 5 bases; junction bases outside the gene matches: 7. The CDR3 loop spans 16 amino acids. CDR3 nucleotide sequence: TGTGCCAGCAGTTCTGGACTAGCGGGAGATGGGGAGACCCAGTACTTC. Translating it yields CASSSGLAGDGETQYF.

The chain recombines TRBV29-1 with TRBJ1-2, with D unresolved. With 4 bases removed from V and 0 bases from J, the gap between germline ends came to 9 bases. The CDR3 has 13 residues. Germline CDR1 SQVTM, CDR2 ANQGSEA. The CDR3 nucleotides read TGCAGCGTTGTAGACGCCGCTAACTATGGCTACACCTTC. This sequence encodes CSVVDAANYGYTF.

The chain combines TRBV19 with TRBJ1-5, with D unresolved. The CDR3 spans 13 residues. CDR1 LNHDA and CDR2 SQIVND come from the germline V gene (reference sequence). The V gene lost 5 bases and the J gene lost 4 bases, with 9 bases spanning the gap. CDR3 nucleotide sequence: TGTGCCAGTAGTGTCCAGGCTAATCAGCCCCAGCATTTT. Translation gives CASSVQANQPQHF.

With respect to this clone: At one of its ends the junction is not consistent with the germline gene, which may arise from a read error. J is TRBJ2-3 and V is TRBV4-2, with 7 bases fitting TRBD1. The CDR3 covers 14 residues. CDR1 is LGHNA and CDR2 is YNFKEQ in the germline V gene. The CDR3 region is CASSQERFQGEKGF. The CDR3 nucleotides read TGTGCCAGCAGCCAAGAAAGATTCCAGGGGGAGAAAGGCTTT.

The chain uses TRBV13 and TRBJ2-1; TRBD2 agrees at 10 bases. CDR1 is PRHDT, CDR2 FYEKMQ, per germline (reference sequence). This CDR3 has 16 amino acids. V dropped 2 bases and J dropped 7; count of bases not matched to a gene: 8. The DNA of the CDR3 is TGTGCCAGCAGCTTATATGAAGCGGGAGGGCCGAATGAGCAGTTCTTC. It is translated as CASSLYEAGGPNEQFF.

V gene TRBV9 combines with J gene TRBJ2-2; 9 bases are shared with TRBD1. The V and J ends lost 1 base and 6 bases, in that order; junction bases with no gene match: 7. Germline V gives CDR1 SGDLS, CDR2 YYNGEE. CDR3 length: 16 amino acids. The CDR3 region has the DNA TGTGCCAGCAGCGTAAACCGGGACAGGGCTCCCGGGGAGCTGTTTTTT. Translation: CASSVNRDRAPGELFF. The full variable domain, completed using reference TRBV9 and TRBJ2-2, is DSGVTQTPKHLITATGQRVTLRCSPRSGDLSVYWYQQSLDQGLQFLIQYYNGEERAKGNILERFSAQQFPDLHSELNLSSLELGDSALYFCASSVNRDRAPGELFFGEGSRLTVL.

V and J are TRBV6-1 and TRBJ1-3; D not certain. Germline-derived CDR1 and CDR2 are MNHNS and SASEGT. V lost 2 bases to trimming and J lost 2 bases, with 16 bases between them. The CDR3 extends over 17 amino acids. The CDR3 DNA follows: TGTGCCAGCAGTGAATCGCGGGTCGGGAGCGCTGGAAACACCATATATTTT. Its translation is CASSESRVGSAGNTIYF.

This clone has more than one count but fewer than ten. The chain couples TRBV7-3 to TRBJ2-5; D is undetermined. The V and J ends lost 2 bases and 0 bases respectively, with 10 bases between them. Germline-derived CDR1 and CDR2 are SGHTA and FQGTGA. This CDR3 comprises 15 residues. The CDR3 DNA reads as TGTGCCAGCAGCTTATTCGCTACGTACCAAGAGACCCAGTACTTC. It encodes CASSLFATYQETQYF.

The CDR3 region has the DNA TGTGCCAGCTCACCGTCCACAGATACGCAGTATTTT. It yields the protein CASSPSTDTQYF. The chain is built from TRBV18 and TRBJ2-3; D remains ambiguous. The CDR3 is made up of 12 amino acids. Germline V gene lookup returns CDR1 KGHSH and CDR2 LQKENI. Trimming took off 3 bases at V and 2 bases at J, with 3 bases between the two ends.

This clone appeared once. The rearrangement joins TRBV25-1 to TRBJ2-1; D is tentatively TRBD1 or TRBD2 (5 bases each). The CDR3 contains 16 residues. Germline-derived CDR1 and CDR2 are MGHDK and SYGVNS. Trimming removed 4 bases at V and 4 bases at J, with 17 bases between. CDR3 sequence: CASSVDTGARYNEQFF. The CDR3 nucleotides are TGTGCCAGCAGTGTCGATACCGGGGCCCGATACAATGAGCAGTTCTTC.

V usage is TRBV14 and J usage is TRBJ2-7, with D perhaps matching TRBD2 (5 bases). CDR1 and CDR2 (germline): SGHDN, FVKESK. With 3 bases removed from V and 4 bases from J, the gap between germline ends came to 13 bases. The CDR3 is made up of 14 amino acids. CDR3 sequence: CASSQSGGFYEQYF. In DNA, the CDR3 is TGTGCCAGCAGCCAGAGCGGCGGGTTTTACGAGCAGTACTTC. The full variable domain, with the rest looked up from reference TRBV14 and TRBJ2-7, is EAGVTQFPSHSVIEKGQTVTLRCDPISGHDNLYWYRRVMGKEIKFLLHFVKESKQDESGMPNNRFLAERTGGTYSTLKVQPAELEDSGVYFCASSQSGGFYEQYFGPGTRLTVT.

The chain employs TRBV5-1 and TRBJ1-2, with TRBD1 identical over 12 bases. The CDR3 extends over 14 amino acids. V trimming: 3 bases; J trimming: 8 bases; junction bases outside the gene matches: 5. Germline CDR1 SGHRS, CDR2 YFSETQ. The CDR3, as DNA: TGCGCCAGCAGCTCGGGACAGGGGGCGCAAGGCTACACCTTC. Residues: CASSSGQGAQGYTF.

The genes are TRBV6-5 and TRBJ2-7; D not certain. CDR3 length: 14 residues. The V end was cut by 3 bases, the J end by 4 bases, with 13 bases between. Germline V gene data show CDR1 as MNHEY and CDR2 as SVGAGI. The CDR3 nucleotides read TGTGCCAGCAGTTATCATGAAAGTGATTACGAGCAGTACTTC. It encodes CASSYHESDYEQYF.